These 3 T cell receptor beta chains originate from one sample sequenced in a study of cytomegalovirus exposure and HLA in healthy donors. 13 Jbeta primers and 60 Vbeta primers were used for the PCR. Assay used: immunoSEQ multiplex PCR; TCRdb lists only in-frame clones, some missing. The profile shows over 200,000 clones, about 85% of them singletons. The sequenced sample was PBMCs. These receptors all stem from a human donor in good health.

The V gene is TRBV2, the J gene TRBJ2-7; 10 positions agree with TRBD2. Per germline, CDR1 SNHLY and CDR2 FYNNEI. The CDR3 covers 15 residues. The ends lost 6 bases at V and 2 bases at J; junction bases unmatched: 7. CDR3 protein: CASSGSSGSPYEQYF. The CDR3 region has the DNA TGTGCCAGCAGCGGTTCTAGCGGGAGCCCCTACGAGCAGTACTTC.

The J gene is TRBJ1-2, the V gene TRBV19; 9 bases are a match to TRBD1. From germline, CDR1 is LNHDA and CDR2 SQIVND (reference sequence). This CDR3 has 13 amino acids. Trimming at V came to 3 bases and at J to 7 bases, leaving 3 bases not matched to a gene. CDR3 sequence reads: CASSIRDRVGYTF. CDR3 in DNA: TGTGCCAGTAGTATTCGGGACAGGGTTGGCTACACCTTC. Based on the CDR3 plus reference TRBV19 and TRBJ1-2, the full variable domain is DGGITQSPKYLFRKEGQNVTLSCEQNLNHDAMYWYRQDPGQGLRLIYYSQIVNDFQKGDIAEGYSVSREKKESFPLTVTSAQKNPTAFYLCASSIRDRVGYTFGSGTRLTVV.

The V gene is TRBV6-1, the J gene TRBJ2-1; TRBD2 agrees at 9 bases. CDR3 length equals 17 residues. Germline V CDR1 and CDR2: MNHNS, SASEGT. Unmatched junction bases numbered 16, after V lost 2 bases and J lost 11 bases. The CDR3 sequence: CASSENPSAREGLKQFF. The CDR3 DNA is TGTGCCAGCAGTGAAAACCCTTCGGCGCGGGAGGGCCTCAAGCAGTTCTTC.